The 18 T cell receptor beta chains below all came from one sample that was sequenced in a study of cytomegalovirus exposure and HLA in healthy donors. PCR employed 60 Vbeta and 13 Jbeta primers. Sequencing was performed with immunoSEQ multiplex PCR; in TCRdb, only in-frame clones are kept and a portion is missing. Of about 150,000 clones listed, roughly 70% were seen once; the top ten hold 2.1%. Sequenced input: PBMCs. Receptor source: a woman aged 55-69 years in good health and CMV-seropositive.

The CDR3 DNA reads TGCGCCAGCAGCTTGGAGGGGTCAGCTAACTATGGCTACACCTTC. It specifies CASSLEGSANYGYTF. The chain combines TRBV5-1 with TRBJ1-2, with a weak D call TRBD1 (5 bases). Germline V gene data show CDR1 as SGHRS and CDR2 as YFSETQ. The CDR3 is 15 residues long. Trimming pared 0 bases from V and 0 bases from J, leaving 9 bases between.

CDR3 sequence (DNA): TGTGCCAGCTCACCCGGACTAGATCGCTGGTACGAGCAGTACTTC. Protein product: CASSPGLDRWYEQYF. V and J are TRBV18 and TRBJ2-7, with 7 bases matching TRBD2. Germline-derived CDR1 and CDR2 are KGHSH and LQKENI. The ends lost 3 bases at V and 4 bases at J; junction bases unmatched: 9. The CDR3 loop spans 15 amino acids.

This clone turned up a few times. This chain uses TRBV5-1 with TRBJ2-3, with 8 bases aligning to TRBD2. Trimming at V came to 2 bases and at J to 2 bases, leaving 4 bases not matched to a gene. The V gene's germline CDR1 is SGHRS and CDR2 YFSETQ. The CDR3 consists of 15 residues. The CDR3 loop is CASSLTGGPTDTQYF. The DNA for the CDR3 is TGCGCCAGCAGCTTAACGGGAGGGCCCACAGATACGCAGTATTTT.

V is TRBV5-1 and J is TRBJ2-2, with a weak D call TRBD2 (6 bases). V gave up 5 bases and J gave up 4 bases, with 9 bases separating them. This CDR3 is 13 amino acids long. CDR1 is SGHRS, CDR2 YFSETQ, per germline. DNA of the CDR3: TGCGCCAGCAGGGGGGGTATCACCGGGGAGCTGTTTTTT. Translating gives CASRGGITGELFF.

The table lists this clone with a few counts. This chain joins TRBV7-2 and TRBJ2-1; the D is unclear. V gave up 1 base and J gave up 0 bases, with 13 bases separating them. The CDR3 length is 17 residues. Per the germline V gene, CDR1 is SGHTA and CDR2 is FQGNSA. The CDR3 loop reads CASSLGAPTSSYNEQFF. The DNA for the CDR3 is TGTGCCAGCAGCTTAGGGGCCCCCACAAGCTCCTACAATGAGCAGTTCTTC.

V and J are TRBV28 and TRBJ1-2; D is unclear. The CDR3 is 14 amino acids. Germline loops: CDR1 MDHEN, CDR2 SYDVKM. V was clipped by 6 bases and J by 2 bases, with 13 bases between them. The CDR3 protein is CASRPTGRNYGYTF. In DNA, the CDR3 is TGTGCCAGCAGGCCCACGGGGAGGAACTATGGCTACACCTTC.

The chain carries TRBV19 and TRBJ1-5; D perhaps matches TRBD1 (5 bases). The V and J ends lost 5 bases and 6 bases respectively, with 11 bases between them. The CDR3 spans 13 residues. CDR1 and CDR2 from the germline V gene are LNHDA and SQIVND (reference sequence). This CDR3 is CASSPEDSQPQHF. The CDR3 nucleotides read TGTGCCAGTAGTCCAGAAGACAGTCAGCCCCAGCATTTT. The whole variable domain, filled in from reference TRBV19 and TRBJ1-5, reads DGGITQSPKYLFRKEGQNVTLSCEQNLNHDAMYWYRQDPGQGLRLIYYSQIVNDFQKGDIAEGYSVSREKKESFPLTVTSAQKNPTAFYLCASSPEDSQPQHFGDGTRLSIL.

This clone was picked up one time. This sequence joins TRBV18 and TRBJ2-7, with D possibly matching TRBD1 (6 bases). This CDR3 contains 14 residues. V was pared by 6 bases and J by 1 base, with 13 bases between. Germline V CDR1 and CDR2: KGHSH, LQKENI. The CDR3 region is CASSGMDRSYEQYF. CDR3 coding DNA: TGTGCCAGCTCGGGGATGGACAGATCCTACGAGCAGTACTTC.

The CDR3 is CSGLGTSGIREETQYF. The CDR3 nucleotides read TGCAGCGGACTCGGGACTAGCGGGATTAGGGAAGAGACCCAGTACTTC. The V gene is TRBV29-1, the J gene TRBJ2-5; 13 nucleotides line up with TRBD2. Trimming removed 7 bases from V and 3 bases from J; junction bases left unmatched: 11. The CDR3 consists of 16 residues. Germline V gives CDR1 SQVTM, CDR2 ANQGSEA.

V and J are TRBV25-1 and TRBJ2-1; no reliable D call. Per germline, CDR1 MGHDK and CDR2 SYGVNS. The CDR3 is made up of 15 amino acids. The V end was cut by 6 bases, the J end by 4 bases, with 16 bases between. In nucleotides, the CDR3 is TGTGCCAGCAGCAATAGCCCGTTTAAGTACAATGAGCAGTTCTTC. This translates into CASSNSPFKYNEQFF.

Points on this clone: Additional DNA sequences in this sample encode the identical CDR3. This chain links TRBV5-1 with TRBJ2-1; 7 bases align to TRBD1. This CDR3 comprises 15 residues. V shed 0 bases and J 4 bases; nucleotides not matched to a gene: 4. Germline-derived CDR1 and CDR2 are SGHRS and YFSETQ. The CDR3 protein is CASSLEGQLYNEQFF. In DNA form, the CDR3 reads TGCGCCAGCAGCTTGGAGGGACAGTTATACAATGAGCAGTTCTTC.

In this sample, this clone turned up once. The CDR3 loop reads CASSDPTGVGRYNEQFF. The CDR3 DNA reads TGTGCCAGCAGTGACCCCACGGGGGTAGGAAGATACAATGAGCAGTTCTTC. J is TRBJ2-1 and V is TRBV25-1, with a weak D call TRBD2 (6 bases). The V gene lost 3 bases and the J gene lost 4 bases, with 19 bases spanning the gap. The CDR3 covers 17 residues. In germline, CDR1 is MGHDK, CDR2 SYGVNS.

CDR3 sequence reads: CASFRQEPGNGYTF. As DNA, the CDR3 is TGTGCCAGTTTTCGACAGGAGCCCGGTAATGGCTACACCTTC. This chain joins TRBV6-1 and TRBJ1-2; TRBD1 is a possible D gene (6 bases). From germline, CDR1 is MNHNS and CDR2 SASEGT. The CDR3 covers 14 residues. The V gene lost 9 bases and the J gene lost 6 bases, with 20 bases spanning the gap.

The chain is built from TRBV28 and TRBJ1-1, with D perhaps TRBD1 (6 bases). This CDR3 contains 14 residues. The ends were cut back, 2 bases at V and 1 base at J, with 8 bases in the middle. Germline CDR1 reads MDHEN; CDR2 reads SYDVKM. CDR3 region: CASSLRGSNTEAFF. CDR3 in DNA: TGTGCCAGCAGTTTAAGGGGGTCGAACACTGAAGCTTTCTTT.

The DNA of the CDR3 is TGTGCCAGCCAACCCGGAGGGGGGGGGAACACTGAAGCTTTCTTT. Protein sequence: CASQPGGGGNTEAFF. The chain uses TRBV19 and TRBJ1-1; TRBD1 is a possible D gene (6 bases). The CDR3 has 15 residues. The germline V gene has CDR1 LNHDA and CDR2 SQIVND (reference sequence). The ends were cut back, 9 bases at V and 1 base at J, with 18 bases in the middle.

The chain links TRBV6-5 to TRBJ2-7, with D possibly TRBD1 on 6 matching bases. The V gene lost 5 bases and the J gene lost 3 bases, with 14 bases spanning the gap. The CDR3 loop spans 14 amino acids. Germline CDR1 and CDR2: MNHEY and SVGAGI. CDR3 loop: CASSNPGHNYEQYF. DNA for the CDR3: TGTGCCAGCAGTAATCCGGGACATAACTACGAGCAGTACTTC.

V and J are TRBV28 and TRBJ2-7; possible D gene TRBD2, 6 bases. The CDR3 extends over 15 amino acids. In germline, CDR1 is MDHEN, CDR2 SYDVKM. Trimming left V 2 bases short and J 0 bases short, with 11 bases between. The CDR3 DNA reads TGTGCCAGCAGTTTAGGAGGAGGGTACTCCTACGAGCAGTACTTC. Translation: CASSLGGGYSYEQYF.

V gene TRBV2 combines with J gene TRBJ2-7, with D uncertain. V was pared by 6 bases and J by 4 bases, with 25 bases between. Germline values: CDR1 SNHLY, CDR2 FYNNEI. The CDR3 length is 17 residues. The CDR3 region is CASSPEPLRNKKYEQYF. CDR3 in DNA: TGTGCCAGCAGCCCTGAGCCCCTCCGTAATAAGAAATACGAGCAGTACTTC.